The clone carrying this T cell receptor (beta chain) occurred many times. The antigen is unknown. The sample holds other DNA sequences that translate to the same CDR3. Each patient came to thyroid surgery without any prior treatment (of any kind). This record belongs to a study of metastatic and nonmetastatic thyroid tumors. Germline assignment: CDR1 LGHNA and CDR2 YSLEER. The CDR3 is made up of 16 amino acids. Unmatched junction bases numbered 0, after V lost 0 bases and J lost 1 base. Per the authors' pipeline: Built for papillary thyroid cancer, a distant-metastasis classifier drew on CDR3 differences across clinicopathological groups. TCRdb reprocessed the PCR reads using MiXCR. TCRdb, rather than the study authors, made the V and J calls. Of roughly 44,000 clones in the sample, approximately 24% are singletons; the top ten hold 13% to 15%. Notes on the study in general: Within blood and tumor, benign nodules reportedly had significantly lower TCR beta diversity than malignant thyroid tumors did.

This clonotype originated in a female donor with papillary thyroid cancer or a benign thyroid nodule (not recorded which). Some clones in this sample may be carry-over from other donors' samples. The chain carries TRBV4-3 and TRBJ2-3; 11 bases map to TRBD2. The sequencing sample was made of tumor tissue. In DNA form, the CDR3 reads TGCGCCAGCAGCCAAGAACTAGCGGGGGGCACAGATACGCAGTATTTT. Protein sequence: CASSQELAGGTDTQYF.